The text below deals with one T cell receptor (beta chain). Its antigen remains unknown. The record originates from a study of T cell responses to AZD1222 COVID-19 vaccine. Clones were read by immunoSEQ multiplex PCR, and TCRdb kept only the in-frame ones, dropping some. The sample holds fewer than 100,000 clones; around 85% are singletons and the top ten take under 14%. V dropped 3 bases and J dropped 4; count of bases not matched to a gene: 4. The germline CDR1 and CDR2 sequences are SGHRS and YFSETQ. The CDR3 has 14 amino acids. Regarding the study as a whole: Spike-specific TCR depth and breadth grew after two AZD1222 doses.

The rearrangement uses TRBV5-1 and TRBJ1-3; 7 positions agree with TRBD1. This receptor was taken from an adult who received the AZD1222 COVID-19 vaccine. The sequences come from peripheral blood, collected 28 days after the second AZD1222 dose. The CDR3 sequence: CASSYTGQGNTIYF. The CDR3, as DNA: TGCGCCAGCAGCTATACGGGACAGGGAAACACCATATATTTT.